This entry lists 30 T cell receptor beta chains sequenced from one sample in a study of blood T cell repertoires in COVID-19. Some clones are missing from TCRdb's copy, which holds only in-frame ones; the method was immunoSEQ multiplex PCR. The table has around 76,000 clones, approximately 90% seen once. The sample was peripheral blood. The source is a man in his fifties or sixties with acute or convalescent COVID-19.

This chain uses TRBV6-5 with TRBJ1-3; TRBD1 aligns across 7 bases. The V gene's germline CDR1 is MNHEY and CDR2 SVGAGI. V trimming: 7 bases; J trimming: 2 bases; junction bases outside the gene matches: 5. CDR3 length: 14 amino acids. Here the CDR3 DNA reads TGTGCCAGCATTCTAGACAGGGCTGGAAACACCATATATTTT. Residues: CASILDRAGNTIYF.

V gene TRBV7-9 combines with J gene TRBJ2-5, with 7 bases fitting TRBD2. The CDR3 length is 17 residues. CDR1 is SEHNR and CDR2 is FQNEAQ in the germline V gene (reference sequence). V shed 1 base, J shed 2 bases, and the junction held 10 bases outside the gene matches. Here the CDR3 DNA reads TGTGCCAGCAGCTTAGATATTGGCGGGAGAGGGCAAGAGACCCAGTACTTC. Translated: CASSLDIGGRGQETQYF. The full variable domain, completed using reference TRBV7-9 and TRBJ2-5, is DTGVSQNPRHKITKRGQNVTFRCDPISEHNRLYWYRQTLGQGPEFLTYFQNEAQLEKSRLLSDRFSAERPKGSFSTLEIQRTEQGDSAMYLCASSLDIGGRGQETQYFGPGTRLLVL.

CDR3: CAISEDRGGYGYTF. The CDR3 DNA sequence: TGTGCCATCAGTGAAGATAGAGGGGGCTATGGCTACACCTTC. The J gene is TRBJ1-2, the V gene TRBV10-3, with D possibly TRBD1 on 6 matching bases. V gave up 3 bases and J gave up 4 bases, with 12 bases separating them. The CDR3 has 14 amino acids. CDR1 and CDR2 from the germline V gene are ENHRY and SYGVKD.

The chain couples TRBV19 to TRBJ2-5; 8 nucleotides align to TRBD1. CDR1 and CDR2 (germline): LNHDA, SQIVND (reference sequence). The CDR3 length is 13 residues. Trimming removed 10 bases from V and 5 bases from J; junction bases left unmatched: 9. The CDR3 protein is CATQPDRVETQYF. CDR3 in DNA: TGTGCCACCCAACCGGACAGGGTCGAGACCCAGTACTTC. The full variable domain, its missing parts supplied by reference TRBV19 and TRBJ2-5, is DGGITQSPKYLFRKEGQNVTLSCEQNLNHDAMYWYRQDPGQGLRLIYYSQIVNDFQKGDIAEGYSVSREKKESFPLTVTSAQKNPTAFYLCATQPDRVETQYFGPGTRLLVL.

This clone was found once. The V and J genes are TRBV19 and TRBJ1-2, with TRBD1 identical over 10 bases. Losses at the gene ends were 6 bases for V and 7 bases for J; bases not matched to a gene: 8. Germline V lookup: CDR1 LNHDA, CDR2 SQIVND (reference sequence). The CDR3 totals 14 residues. CDR3 residues: CASSTGTGDPGYTF. The CDR3 DNA is TGTGCCAGTAGCACCGGGACAGGGGATCCTGGCTACACCTTC.

This sequence joins TRBV28 and TRBJ1-1; the D gene is possibly TRBD1 (5 bases). CDR1 and CDR2 from the germline V gene are MDHEN and SYDVKM. CDR3 length: 14 amino acids. Trimming took off 5 bases at V and 2 bases at J, with 12 bases between the two ends. The CDR3 DNA reads TGTGCCAGCAGTCCTCCGCAGGGAAACACTGAAGCTTTCTTT. Translated, it gives CASSPPQGNTEAFF.

The genes are TRBV6-1 and TRBJ2-5; 7 nucleotides agree with TRBD2. Germline lookup yields CDR1 MNHNS and CDR2 SASEGT. This CDR3 contains 14 residues. The V and J ends lost 3 bases and 0 bases, in that order; junction bases with no gene match: 1. CDR3 DNA sequence: TGTGCCAGCAGTGAGGGACTACACCAAGAGACCCAGTACTTC. This gives the protein CASSEGLHQETQYF.

This clone turned up a few times. V usage is TRBV11-2 and J usage is TRBJ1-2; TRBD1 is a possible D gene (6 bases). In germline, CDR1 is SGHAT, CDR2 FQNNGV. The CDR3 spans 15 residues. Trimming stripped 5 bases from V and 5 bases from J, with 18 bases between. CDR3 in amino acids: CASSQTPGTPYGYTF. As DNA, the CDR3 is TGTGCCAGCAGCCAAACCCCCGGGACACCTTATGGCTACACCTTC.

The chain uses TRBV11-2 and TRBJ2-3; D is perhaps TRBD1 (5 bases). V dropped 1 base and J dropped 0 bases, with 8 bases sitting between them. The CDR3 consists of 15 residues. Looked up from germline, CDR1 is SGHAT and CDR2 is FQNNGV. The CDR3 reads CASSLGTRSTDTQYF. CDR3 DNA: TGTGCCAGCAGCTTAGGGACACGAAGCACAGATACGCAGTATTTT.

The rearrangement links TRBV5-1 to TRBJ1-6; the match to TRBD1 covers 8 bases. The CDR3 has 14 residues. Trimming at V came to 2 bases and at J to 9 bases, leaving 4 bases not matched to a gene. CDR1 is SGHRS, CDR2 YFSETQ, per germline. The CDR3: CASSLDRGASPLHF. The CDR3 coding sequence is TGCGCCAGCAGCTTAGACAGGGGAGCTTCACCCCTCCACTTT.

The CDR3 DNA follows: TGTGCCAGCAGTTTCGAGTCGCGTGGCTACACCTTC. Translation gives CASSFESRGYTF. This chain connects TRBV28 to TRBJ1-2; no reliable D call. The CDR3 covers 12 residues. Trimming shortened V by 3 bases and J by 7 bases, and 9 bases separated the two germline ends. Per germline, CDR1 MDHEN and CDR2 SYDVKM.

The chain employs TRBV5-6 and TRBJ1-3; D gene ambiguous. Per germline, CDR1 SGHDT and CDR2 YYEEEE. V lost 4 bases and J lost 7, with 9 bases in between. CDR3 length equals 12 residues. The CDR3 sequence is CASSKLRNTIYF. CDR3 in DNA: TGTGCCAGCAGCAAGCTGAGGAACACCATATATTTT.

The chain carries TRBV6-5 and TRBJ1-2; a possible D gene is TRBD1 (6 bases). There are 14 residues in the CDR3. V gave up 6 bases and J gave up 9 bases, with 20 bases separating them. The germline V gene has CDR1 MNHEY and CDR2 SVGAGI. The CDR3 DNA sequence: TGTGCCAGCAGACCCCCGGGGGGCCGCCTCCGCTACACCTTC. Protein: CASRPPGGRLRYTF.

V and J are TRBV27 and TRBJ1-2; 10 nucleotides line up with TRBD1. V was pared by 0 bases and J by 4 bases, with 5 bases of the junction left unmatched. Germline-derived CDR1 and CDR2 are MNHEY and SMNVEV (reference sequence). This CDR3 region has 16 residues. The CDR3 coding sequence is TGTGCCAGCAGTTTATCGGGGGGACAGGGGATCTATGGCTACACCTTC. As protein: CASSLSGGQGIYGYTF.

The chain recombines TRBV5-4 with TRBJ2-3; 9 bases are a match to TRBD1. CDR1 and CDR2 from the germline V gene are SGHNT and YYREEE (reference sequence). The CDR3 sequence is 16 residues long. Losses at the gene ends were 0 bases for V and 2 bases for J; bases not matched to a gene: 4. The DNA of the CDR3 is TGTGCCAGCAGCTTGGTTACAGGGGGCTACACAGATACGCAGTATTTT. Residues: CASSLVTGGYTDTQYF. Combining the CDR3 with reference TRBV5-4 and TRBJ2-3 gives the whole variable domain ETGVTQSPTHLIKTRGQQVTLRCSSQSGHNTVSWYQQALGQGPQFIFQYYREEENGRGNFPPRFSGLQFPNYSSELNVNALELDDSALYLCASSLVTGGYTDTQYFGPGTRLTVL.

This clone appeared a few times. This chain links TRBV5-1 with TRBJ2-7, with TRBD2 identical over 8 bases. Trimming cost V 5 bases and J 2 bases; bases outside gene matches: 21. Germline values: CDR1 SGHRS, CDR2 YFSETQ. This CDR3 spans 19 amino acids. CDR3 sequence: CASSSGGAHTRLAAYEQYF. In DNA form, the CDR3 reads TGCGCCAGCAGTTCGGGGGGGGCCCACACTCGACTAGCCGCCTACGAGCAGTACTTC.

The chain joins TRBV29-1 to TRBJ1-1, with 12 positions matching TRBD1. CDR3 size: 14 residues. Germline CDR1 is SQVTM and CDR2 is ANQGSEA. CDR3 nucleotide sequence: TGCAGTGGGACAGGGGGCGAGAGGAACACTGAAGCTTTCTTT. Its protein product is CSGTGGERNTEAFF.

The rearrangement joins TRBV5-1 to TRBJ2-3, with D tentatively TRBD2 (5 bases). The CDR3 has 11 amino acids. V dropped 4 bases and J dropped 5 bases, with 5 bases sitting between them. Germline V gene data show CDR1 as SGHRS and CDR2 as YFSETQ. The CDR3 loop reads CASSEGDTQYF. CDR3 DNA sequence: TGCGCCAGCAGCGAGGGAGATACGCAGTATTTT.

V is TRBV27 and J is TRBJ1-2; 8 bases map to TRBD1. V shed 4 bases and J 14 bases; nucleotides not matched to a gene: 9. This CDR3 comprises 12 residues. CDR1 and CDR2 from the germline V gene are MNHEY and SMNVEV (reference sequence). In DNA form, the CDR3 reads TGTGCCAGCAGTTCGAGGACAGGGAGAGAAACCTTC. Translated: CASSSRTGRETF.

The V and J genes are TRBV19 and TRBJ1-1; 7 bases match TRBD1. The J segment lost 2 bases and the V segment lost 4 bases, leaving 10 bases of the junction unmatched. The CDR3 sequence is 16 residues long. Looked up from germline, CDR1 is LNHDA and CDR2 is SQIVND (reference sequence). CDR3 in amino acids: CASSTWTGRGNTEAFF. Written as DNA, the CDR3 is TGTGCCAGTAGTACCTGGACAGGAAGGGGTAACACTGAAGCTTTCTTT.

The V and J genes are TRBV12-3 or TRBV12-4 and TRBJ2-7, with D possibly TRBD2 on 5 matching bases. The V and J ends lost 10 bases and 0 bases respectively, with 13 bases between them. This CDR3 has 13 residues. The DNA of the CDR3 is TGTGCCATCCAAGTTGAGGGCTCCTACGAGCAGTACTTC. Translation gives CAIQVEGSYEQYF.

The chain recombines TRBV5-1 with TRBJ2-5; 8 bases fit TRBD2. V was pared by 0 bases and J by 5 bases, with 12 bases of the junction left unmatched. The CDR3 runs 17 residues. From germline, CDR1 is SGHRS and CDR2 YFSETQ. CDR3 bases: TGCGCCAGCAGCTTGGACCCAAGCGGGGGCCTCAGGGAGACCCAGTACTTC. Translating it yields CASSLDPSGGLRETQYF.

J is TRBJ2-1 and V is TRBV3-1 (or the pseudogene TRBV3-2); 9 bases fit TRBD2. Germline CDR1 LGHDT, CDR2 YNNKEL (reference sequence). The CDR3 has 14 residues. The V segment lost 4 bases and the J segment 6 bases; nucleotides outside the gene matches: 4. The CDR3 coding sequence is TGTGCCAGCAGCCCGGGACTAGCAGGCAATGAGCAGTTCTTC. It is translated as CASSPGLAGNEQFF.

This chain connects TRBV19 to TRBJ2-5; D may be TRBD2 (5 bases). V lost 3 bases and J 1 base, leaving 12 bases between the germline ends. Germline loops: CDR1 LNHDA, CDR2 SQIVND (reference sequence). The CDR3 runs 15 residues. CDR3 protein: CASSMGRGPQETQYF. The CDR3 DNA follows: TGTGCCAGTAGTATGGGAAGAGGGCCCCAAGAGACCCAGTACTTC.

The chain has TRBV7-9 and TRBJ1-1, with TRBD1 matching 7 bases. The length of the CDR3 is 17 residues. Losses at the gene ends were 3 bases for V and 1 base for J; bases not matched to a gene: 11. Germline V gene sequence: CDR1 SEHNR, CDR2 FQNEAQ (reference sequence). In DNA, the CDR3 is TGTGCCAGCAGCTTCCCCCCGGACAGGCCCTCGAACACTGAAGCTTTCTTT. Encoded protein: CASSFPPDRPSNTEAFF.

The chain carries TRBV5-1 and TRBJ2-7; 11 bases align to TRBD2. The CDR3 is 14 residues long. Losses at the gene ends were 8 bases for V and 3 bases for J; bases not matched to a gene: 7. The germline CDR1 and CDR2 sequences are SGHRS and YFSETQ. The DNA of the CDR3 is TGCGCCAGAAGCCCCGGGACTAGCGGCTACGAGCAGTACTTC. Translating it yields CARSPGTSGYEQYF.

This chain connects TRBV5-1 to TRBJ2-1; the match to TRBD2 covers 7 bases. V was clipped by 1 base and J by 6 bases; unmatched bases: 7. Germline V gene data show CDR1 as SGHRS and CDR2 as YFSETQ. The CDR3 spans 15 residues. CDR3 bases: TGCGCCAGCAGCTTGTCGGGCGGGAGCATCAATGAGCAGTTCTTC. It specifies CASSLSGGSINEQFF.

This chain uses TRBV5-1 with TRBJ2-2; TRBD2 might be the D (7 bases). The CDR3 extends over 15 amino acids. The germline gives CDR1 SGHRS, CDR2 YFSETQ. Deletions cut 3 bases from V and 5 bases from J, with 14 bases between. The CDR3, as DNA: TGCGCCAGCAGCTACTCAGGGGAGGGTACCGGGGAGCTGTTTTTT. Its translation: CASSYSGEGTGELFF.

This chain connects TRBV7-2 to TRBJ2-6, with TRBD1 identical over 9 bases. Per germline, CDR1 SGHTA and CDR2 FQGNSA. Unmatched junction bases numbered 8, after V lost 0 bases and J lost 8 bases. The CDR3 consists of 17 residues. The CDR3 DNA follows: TGTGCCAGCAGCTTAGCGAACAGGGGGCGCAGGTCCAACGTCCTGACTTTC. Translating gives CASSLANRGRRSNVLTF.

This chain joins TRBV6-5 and TRBJ2-1; TRBD2 aligns across 9 bases. The V gene's germline CDR1 is MNHEY and CDR2 SVGAGI. The CDR3 covers 15 residues. V dropped 0 bases and J dropped 9; count of bases not matched to a gene: 6. The CDR3 DNA is TGTGCCAGCAGTTACTCGGCGGGAGGGAGGGTTGAGCAGTTCTTC. Its translation is CASSYSAGGRVEQFF.